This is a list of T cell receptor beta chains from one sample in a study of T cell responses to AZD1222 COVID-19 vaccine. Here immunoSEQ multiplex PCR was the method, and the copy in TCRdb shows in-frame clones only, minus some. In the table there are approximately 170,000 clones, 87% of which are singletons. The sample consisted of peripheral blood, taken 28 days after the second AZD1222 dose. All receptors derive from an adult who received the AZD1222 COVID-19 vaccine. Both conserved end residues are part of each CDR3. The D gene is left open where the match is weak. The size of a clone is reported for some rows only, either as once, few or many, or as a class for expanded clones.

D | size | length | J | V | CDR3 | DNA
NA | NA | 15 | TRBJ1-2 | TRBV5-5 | CASSFNTPRGYGYTF | TGTGCCAGCAGCTTTAATACCCCCAGAGGCTATGGCTACACCTTC
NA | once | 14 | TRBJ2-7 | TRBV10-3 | CAIKEVSSSYEQYF | TGTGCCATCAAAGAGGTCTCCAGCTCCTACGAGCAGTACTTC
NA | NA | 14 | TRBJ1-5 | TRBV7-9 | CASGRGDSNQPQHF | TGTGCCAGCGGCAGGGGAGATAGCAATCAGCCCCAGCATTTT
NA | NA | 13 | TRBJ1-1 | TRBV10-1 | CASRRNMNTEAFF | TGCGCCAGCAGACGGAATATGAACACTGAAGCTTTCTTT
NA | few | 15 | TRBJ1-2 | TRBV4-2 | CASSKGRPGDYGYTF | TGTGCCAGCAGCAAGGGACGGCCCGGGGACTATGGCTACACCTTC
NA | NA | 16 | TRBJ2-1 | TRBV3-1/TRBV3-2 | CASSQVIGASGDEQFF | TGTGCCAGCAGCCAAGTCATCGGCGCCTCCGGGGATGAGCAGTTCTTC
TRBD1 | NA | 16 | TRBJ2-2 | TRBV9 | CASSKQGAKNTGELFF | TGTGCCAGCAGCAAACAGGGGGCGAAGAACACCGGGGAGCTGTTTTTT
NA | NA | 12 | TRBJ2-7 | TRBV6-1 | CASSEAKGEQYF | TGTGCCAGCAGTGAAGCGAAGGGCGAGCAGTACTTC
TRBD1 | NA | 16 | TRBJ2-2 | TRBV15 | CATVQGAIGNTGELFF | TGTGCCACCGTCCAGGGGGCGATTGGGAACACCGGGGAGCTGTTTTTT
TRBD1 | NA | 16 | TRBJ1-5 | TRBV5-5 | CASSPSPGGGYQPQHF | TGTGCCAGCAGCCCCTCGCCAGGGGGAGGATATCAGCCCCAGCATTTT
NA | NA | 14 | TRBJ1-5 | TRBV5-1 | CASVSDKSNQPQHF | TGCGCCAGCGTGTCGGATAAAAGCAATCAGCCCCAGCATTTT
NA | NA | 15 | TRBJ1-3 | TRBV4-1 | CASSQESNKRNTIYF | TGCGCCAGCAGCCAAGAATCTAATAAGCGAAACACCATATATTTT
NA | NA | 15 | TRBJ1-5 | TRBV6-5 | CASRKNGVINQPQHF | TGTGCCAGCAGAAAAAACGGGGTAATCAATCAGCCCCAGCATTTT
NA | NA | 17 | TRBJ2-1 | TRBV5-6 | CASSLEVYGQFYNEQFF | TGTGCCAGCAGCTTGGAGGTTTATGGTCAATTCTACAATGAGCAGTTCTTC
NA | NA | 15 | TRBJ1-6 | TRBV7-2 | CASSTRLDYNSPLHF | TGTGCCAGCAGCACGCGACTCGACTATAATTCACCCCTCCACTTT
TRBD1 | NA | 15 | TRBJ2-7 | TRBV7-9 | CASSLGGQGVGEQYF | TGTGCCAGCAGCTTAGGGGGACAGGGAGTTGGGGAGCAGTACTTC
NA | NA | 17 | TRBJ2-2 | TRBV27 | CASSFGFSGGDTGELFF | TGTGCCAGCAGTTTCGGCTTCTCAGGCGGGGACACCGGGGAGCTGTTTTTT
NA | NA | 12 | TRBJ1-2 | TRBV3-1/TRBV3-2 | CASSPGYYGYTF | TGTGCCAGCAGCCCAGGCTACTATGGCTACACCTTC
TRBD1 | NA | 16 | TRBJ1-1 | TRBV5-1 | CASSLGIGQVGAEAFF | TGCGCCAGCAGCTTGGGTATCGGACAGGTTGGCGCTGAAGCTTTCTTT
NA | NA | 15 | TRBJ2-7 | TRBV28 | CASSSPRDGPYEQYF | TGTGCCAGCAGTTCGCCCCGGGACGGACCCTACGAGCAGTACTTC
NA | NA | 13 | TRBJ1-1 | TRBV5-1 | CASSLALNTEAFF | TGCGCCAGCAGCTTGGCCCTGAACACTGAAGCTTTCTTT
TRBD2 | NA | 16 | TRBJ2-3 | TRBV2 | CASSTLAGTSTDTQYF | TGTGCCAGCAGCACACTAGCGGGGACAAGCACAGATACGCAGTATTTT
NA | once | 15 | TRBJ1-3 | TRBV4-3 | CASSQDMTSGNTIYF | TGCGCCAGCAGCCAAGATATGACATCAGGAAACACCATATATTTT
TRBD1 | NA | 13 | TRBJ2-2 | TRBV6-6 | CASRDRNTGELFF | TGTGCCAGTAGGGACAGGAACACCGGGGAGCTGTTTTTT
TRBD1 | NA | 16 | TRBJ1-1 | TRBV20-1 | CSASPGGQGVNTEAFF | TGCAGTGCTAGTCCTGGGGGCCAGGGGGTGAACACTGAAGCTTTCTTT
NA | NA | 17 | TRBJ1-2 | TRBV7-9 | CASSLVLQGPLNYGYTF | TGTGCCAGCAGCTTAGTTTTGCAGGGTCCCCTTAACTATGGCTACACCTTC
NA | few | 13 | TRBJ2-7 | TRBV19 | CASSTSLGGKQYF | TGTGCCAGTAGTACCTCTTTAGGGGGAAAGCAGTACTTC
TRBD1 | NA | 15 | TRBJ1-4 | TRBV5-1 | CASSFAGQGTEKLFF | TGCGCCAGCAGCTTCGCGGGACAGGGTACTGAAAAACTGTTTTTT
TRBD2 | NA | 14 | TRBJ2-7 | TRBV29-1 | CSAGGWGRPYEQYF | TGCAGCGCGGGGGGATGGGGGAGACCCTACGAGCAGTACTTC
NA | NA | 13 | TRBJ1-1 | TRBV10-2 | CASSESLNTEAFF | TGCGCCAGCAGTGAGTCATTGAACACTGAAGCTTTCTTT
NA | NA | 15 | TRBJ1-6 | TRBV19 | CASSIAWNLNSPLHF | TGTGCCAGTAGTATCGCATGGAACCTTAATTCACCCCTCCACTTT
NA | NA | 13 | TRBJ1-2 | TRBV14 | CASSQDRSYGYTF | TGTGCCAGCAGCCAAGATCGCAGCTATGGCTACACCTTC
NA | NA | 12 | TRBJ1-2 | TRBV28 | CASNKGNYGYTF | TGTGCCAGCAATAAGGGAAACTATGGCTACACCTTC
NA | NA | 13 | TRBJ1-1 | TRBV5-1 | CASSLRDYTEAFF | TGCGCCAGCAGCTTGAGGGATTACACTGAAGCTTTCTTT
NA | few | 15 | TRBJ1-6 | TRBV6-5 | CATMKSIEFHSPLHF | TGTGCCACCATGAAGTCGATCGAGTTCCATTCACCCCTCCACTTT
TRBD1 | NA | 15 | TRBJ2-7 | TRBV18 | CASSLPGTGRYEQYF | TGTGCCAGCTCACTCCCCGGGACAGGCAGGTACGAGCAGTACTTC
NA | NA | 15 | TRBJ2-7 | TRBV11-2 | CASSLVAGQSYEQYF | TGTGCCAGCAGCTTAGTGGCGGGGCAATCCTACGAGCAGTACTTC
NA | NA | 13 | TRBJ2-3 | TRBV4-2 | CASSQEFTDTQYF | TGTGCCAGCAGCCAAGAGTTCACAGATACGCAGTATTTT
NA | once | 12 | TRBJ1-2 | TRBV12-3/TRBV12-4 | CASTAYRAGYTF | TGTGCCAGCACCGCTTACAGGGCGGGCTACACCTTC